This entry lists 14 T cell receptor beta chains sequenced from one sample in a study of cytomegalovirus exposure and HLA in healthy donors. Profiled with immunoSEQ multiplex PCR; TCRdb holds only in-frame clones, not every one. Of about 200,000 clones in the sample, roughly 87% are singletons; the top ten hold more than 1.5%. Sequencing input: PBMCs. These receptors were obtained from a woman between 18 and 30 years old in good health and CMV-seropositive.

The rearrangement links TRBV29-1 to TRBJ2-1, with TRBD2 matching 9 bases. Germline V gene sequence: CDR1 SQVTM, CDR2 ANQGSEA. This CDR3 has 18 amino acids. V shed 0 bases, J shed 1 base, and the junction held 10 bases outside the gene matches. The CDR3 DNA is TGCAGCGTTGAAGATTATGTGGGGCGGGAGGGATCCTACAATGAGCAGTTCTTC. It translates to CSVEDYVGREGSYNEQFF.

The chain uses TRBV6-1 and TRBJ1-4; D ambiguous. Trimming stripped 10 bases from V and 0 bases from J, with 9 bases between. The CDR3 extends over 13 amino acids. Germline loops: CDR1 MNHNS, CDR2 SASEGT. Written as DNA, the CDR3 is TGTGCCATCAGACATTCAACTAATGAAAAACTGTTTTTT. It is translated as CAIRHSTNEKLFF.

The chain links TRBV15 to TRBJ2-7; possible D gene TRBD1, 6 bases. The CDR3 runs 16 residues. Germline values: CDR1 LNHNV, CDR2 YYDKDF (reference sequence). V lost 0 bases and J lost 0, with 12 bases in between. The CDR3: CATSRDRSRGSYEQYF. The CDR3 nucleotides read TGTGCCACCAGCAGAGATCGTTCCAGGGGCTCCTACGAGCAGTACTTC.

With regard to this clone: This sample also contains other DNA sequences that code for the same CDR3. The rearrangement links TRBV5-1 to TRBJ1-5, with 7 bases that match TRBD1. Germline CDR1 reads SGHRS; CDR2 reads YFSETQ. V lost 4 bases to trimming and J lost 4 bases; unmatched junction nucleotides: 5. The length of the CDR3 is 14 residues. The CDR3 nucleotides are TGCGCCAGCAGCCTTACAGGGGAGAATCAGCCCCAGCATTTT. This translates into CASSLTGENQPQHF.

This chain uses TRBV4-1 with TRBJ2-2, with D unclear. Trimming cost V 0 bases and J 6 bases, with 8 bases left between them. The CDR3 is 14 amino acids. The V gene's germline CDR1 is MGHRA and CDR2 YSYEKL. CDR3 bases: TGCGCCAGCAGCCAAGACAGGATCCCCGGGGAGCTGTTTTTT. Protein: CASSQDRIPGELFF.

The chain links TRBV18 to TRBJ1-1, with a possible D match to TRBD1 (6 bases). Trimming pared 3 bases from V and 1 base from J, leaving 9 bases between. CDR1 is KGHSH, CDR2 LQKENI, per germline. The CDR3 has 14 residues. The CDR3 loop reads CASSPDSANTEAFF. CDR3 DNA: TGTGCCAGCTCACCGGACAGTGCGAACACTGAAGCTTTCTTT.

The CDR3 reads CASTIADTSYGYTF. In DNA form, the CDR3 reads TGTGCCAGTACCATCGCCGATACCAGCTATGGCTACACCTTC. V is TRBV19 and J is TRBJ1-2; no reliable D call. Germline loops: CDR1 LNHDA, CDR2 SQIVND (reference sequence). Deletions cut 7 bases from V and 4 bases from J, with 16 bases between. The CDR3 loop spans 14 amino acids.

The chain couples TRBV7-9 to TRBJ2-1; D perhaps matches TRBD1 (6 bases). The ends were cut back, 2 bases at V and 8 bases at J, with 10 bases in the middle. This CDR3 has 13 residues. The germline CDR1 and CDR2 sequences are SEHNR and FQNEAQ (reference sequence). CDR3 region: CASSLTGIDEQFF. The CDR3 bases are TGTGCCAGCAGCTTAACAGGGATCGATGAGCAGTTCTTC.

The chain uses TRBV27 and TRBJ2-5; 15 bases line up with TRBD2. After removal of 6 bases from V and 12 bases from J, the junction contained 11 bases not matched to a gene. Germline CDR1 is MNHEY and CDR2 is SMNVEV (reference sequence). This CDR3 comprises 15 residues. CDR3 loop: CASSQRTSGRAGEYF. CDR3 DNA sequence: TGTGCCAGCAGCCAGAGGACTAGCGGGAGGGCCGGGGAGTACTTC.

The J gene is TRBJ1-2, the V gene TRBV19; D may be TRBD1 (5 bases). CDR1 is LNHDA, CDR2 SQIVND, per germline (reference sequence). The CDR3 has 15 amino acids. Trimming took off 1 base at V and 6 bases at J, with 15 bases between the two ends. The CDR3 bases are TGTGCCAGTAGTATAGTGAGCAGGGTCGCGGATGGCTACACCTTC. This sequence encodes CASSIVSRVADGYTF.

The chain recombines TRBV29-1 with TRBJ1-4; TRBD1 is a possible D gene (5 bases). In germline, CDR1 is SQVTM, CDR2 ANQGSEA. V was trimmed by 4 bases and J by 6 bases, leaving 21 bases between them. CDR3 size: 16 residues. The CDR3 nucleotides are TGCAGCGTTGCCGGCCGACGGCAGGGTTGGGATGAAAAACTGTTTTTT. Protein: CSVAGRRQGWDEKLFF.

The chain couples TRBV27 to TRBJ2-3, with D hard to call. Per the germline V gene, CDR1 is MNHEY and CDR2 is SMNVEV (reference sequence). Between the trimmed V and J ends, which lost 0 bases and 4 bases, there was a span of 11 bases. The CDR3 extends over 15 amino acids. The CDR3 spells CASSLSIIGSDTQYF. CDR3 nucleotides: TGTGCCAGCAGTTTATCGATAATCGGGTCAGATACGCAGTATTTT.

J is TRBJ2-7 and V is TRBV2, with D possibly being TRBD2 (6 bases). This CDR3 is built from 21 residues. Germline V gives CDR1 SNHLY, CDR2 FYNNEI. With 3 bases removed from V and 3 bases from J, the gap between germline ends came to 33 bases. CDR3 protein: CASSDFGFAEGLGPPNYEQYF. CDR3 bases: TGTGCCAGCAGTGATTTCGGTTTCGCCGAGGGACTCGGGCCACCAAACTACGAGCAGTACTTC.

The rearrangement uses TRBV5-1 and TRBJ1-1; no reliable D call. Germline assignment: CDR1 SGHRS and CDR2 YFSETQ. The length of the CDR3 is 13 residues. V was clipped by 1 base and J by 7 bases, with 11 bases between them. The CDR3 sequence is CASSLPGVGEAFF. The DNA for the CDR3 is TGCGCCAGCAGCTTGCCCGGGGTGGGTGAAGCTTTCTTT.